This TCR beta chain derives from a study of T and B cells in COVID-19 patients. CDR1 is KGHSH, CDR2 LQKENI, per germline. This CDR3 contains 13 residues. Trimming stripped 2 bases from V and 6 bases from J, with 10 bases between. Multiplex PCR with BIOMED2 TRB-A/B primer pools amplified TRB rearrangements. TCRdb re-called the multiplex PCR reads with MiXCR, one entry per CDR3 protein. Of some 8,100 distinct CDR3 sequences listed, about two fifths were seen once; the top ten hold 50% to 60%. From blood, about 240-550 ng of genomic DNA served as TRB template. The clonotype comes from a human donor with active COVID-19. The V and J genes are TRBV18 and TRBJ1-1; D call uncertain. Sequencing input: blood. CDR3 in amino acids: CASSPKLWAEAFF. The CDR3 DNA is TGTGCCAGCTCACCAAAACTATGGGCTGAAGCTTTCTTT. The whole variable domain, remainder taken from reference TRBV18 and TRBJ1-1, is NAGVMQNPRHLVRRRGQEARLRCSPMKGHSHVYWYRQLPEEGLKFMVYLQKENIIDESGMPKERFSAEFPKEGPSILRIQQVVRGDSAAYFCASSPKLWAEAFFGQGTRLTVV.